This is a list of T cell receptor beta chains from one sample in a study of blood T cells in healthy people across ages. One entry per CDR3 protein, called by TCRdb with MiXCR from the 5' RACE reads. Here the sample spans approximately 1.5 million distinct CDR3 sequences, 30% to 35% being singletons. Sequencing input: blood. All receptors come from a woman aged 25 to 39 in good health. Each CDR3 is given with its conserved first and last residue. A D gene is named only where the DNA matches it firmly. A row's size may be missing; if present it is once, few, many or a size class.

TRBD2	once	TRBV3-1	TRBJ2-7	TGTGCCAGCAGTCTTCCCGGGGGAGGGGAGATCCAGTACTTC	CASSLPGGGEIQYF
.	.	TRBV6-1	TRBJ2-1	TGTGCCAGTCTCCTTAGTGTTAATGAGCAGTTCTTC	CASLLSVNEQFF
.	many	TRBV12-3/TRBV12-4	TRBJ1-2	TGTGCCAGCAGTGCGGGGGATGGCTACACCTTC	CASSAGDGYTF
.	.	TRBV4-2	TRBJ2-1	TGTGCCAGCAGCGCGGGACTGGGATACAATGAGCAGTTCTTC	CASSAGLGYNEQFF
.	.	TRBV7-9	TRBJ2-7	TGTGCCAGCAGGGCCGCCTTAGGCCACGAGCAGTACTTC	CASRAALGHEQYF
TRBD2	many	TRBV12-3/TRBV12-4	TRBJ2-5	TGTGCCAGCGGTCCAAGCGGGGAAGAGACCCAGTACTTC	CASGPSGEETQYF
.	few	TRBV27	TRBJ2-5	TGTGCCAGCAGACGGAAAGGGGAAGAGACCCAGTACTTC	CASRRKGEETQYF
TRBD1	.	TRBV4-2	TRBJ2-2	TGTGCCAGCAGCCACAATGACAGGGGCGCCCGAGAGAACACCGGGGAGCTGTTTTTT	CASSHNDRGARENTGELFF
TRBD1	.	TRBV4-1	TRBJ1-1	TGCGCCAGCAGCCAATTAGGGACAGGGGGGGTGAACACTGAAGCTTTCTTT	CASSQLGTGGVNTEAFF
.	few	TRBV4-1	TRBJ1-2	TGCGCCAGCAGCCAAGGAACAGGCCCCTTCTATGGCTACACCTTC	CASSQGTGPFYGYTF
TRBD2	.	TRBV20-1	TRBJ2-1	TGCAGTGCTCGACCGGGACTAGCTGTATTTGAGCAGTTCTTC	CSARPGLAVFEQFF
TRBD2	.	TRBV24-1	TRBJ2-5	TGTGCCACCAGCCTAGCGGGAGTGGGGGAGACCCAGTACTTC	CATSLAGVGETQYF
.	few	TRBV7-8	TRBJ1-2	TGTGCCAGCAGCTTAAATGTCGGTCCCGATCTTAACTATGGCTACACCTTC	CASSLNVGPDLNYGYTF
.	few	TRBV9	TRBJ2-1	TGTGCCAGTTCAGCCGAGGGGGTTGAGCAGTTCTTC	CASSAEGVEQFF
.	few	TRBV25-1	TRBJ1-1	TGTGCCAGCAGTGAATCCCCAGATCGTAGGGCTTTCTTT	CASSESPDRRAFF
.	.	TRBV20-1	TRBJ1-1	TGCAGTGCTATTGAGGGTTACACTGAAGCTTTCTTT	CSAIEGYTEAFF
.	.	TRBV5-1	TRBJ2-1	TGCGCCAGCAGCTTGGCCCTGGGGACACCCTACAATGAGCAGTTCTTC	CASSLALGTPYNEQFF
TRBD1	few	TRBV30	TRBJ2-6	TGTGCCTGGCAGACAGGGTCTGGGGCCAACGTCCTGACTTTC	CAWQTGSGANVLTF
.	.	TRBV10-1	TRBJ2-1	TGCGCCAGCAGTGAAGGACTAAGCCCTTACAATGAGCAGTTCTTC	CASSEGLSPYNEQFF
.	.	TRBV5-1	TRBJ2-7	TGCGCCAGCAGCACAACGCTAGGGAAGTCCTACGAGCAGTACTTC	CASSTTLGKSYEQYF
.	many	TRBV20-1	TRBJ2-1	TGCAGTGCACTAGGGGGGAATGGTGAGCAGTTCTTC	CSALGGNGEQFF
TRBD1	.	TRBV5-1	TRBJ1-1	TGCGCCAGCAGCGCCGCCGTGGACAGGGGGGGTCGTCCTGAAGCTTTCTTT	CASSAAVDRGGRPEAFF
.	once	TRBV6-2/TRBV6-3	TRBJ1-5	TGTGCCAGGAATGATCAGCCCCAGCATTTT	CARNDQPQHF
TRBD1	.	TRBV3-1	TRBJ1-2	TGTGCCAGCAGCGACAGGGGGCAAGACTATGGCTACACCTTC	CASSDRGQDYGYTF
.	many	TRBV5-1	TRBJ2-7	TGCGCCAGCAGCCCGACAAGACAGGTCTCGAGCTCCTACGAGCAGTACTTC	CASSPTRQVSSSYEQYF
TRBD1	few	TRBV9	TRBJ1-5	TGTGCCAGCAGCATAGGACAGGCCCACAATCAGCCCCAGCATTTT	CASSIGQAHNQPQHF
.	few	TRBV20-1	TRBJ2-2	TGCAGTGCTAGCGAAGTGGGACGCCCGGTGCCCGGGGAGCTGTTTTTT	CSASEVGRPVPGELFF
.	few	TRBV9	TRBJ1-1	TGTGCCAGCAGCCCCCCAGGGCGCTTCACTGAAGCTTTCTTT	CASSPPGRFTEAFF
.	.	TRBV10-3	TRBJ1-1	TGTGCCATCAGTGAGTCAAGCCCGTACGAAGCTTTCTTT	CAISESSPYEAFF
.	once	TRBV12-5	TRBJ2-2	TGTGCTAGTGGTTTAAATTCCGGAAACACCGGGGAGCTGTTTTTT	CASGLNSGNTGELFF
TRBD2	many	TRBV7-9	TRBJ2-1	TGTGCCAGCAGCAAAGCGGGAGGCTCCTACAATGAGCAGTTCTTC	CASSKAGGSYNEQFF
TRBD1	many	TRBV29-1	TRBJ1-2	TGCAGCCCTTACCGGGACAGAAGCTATGGCTACACCTTC	CSPYRDRSYGYTF
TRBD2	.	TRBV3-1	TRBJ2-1	TGTGCCAGCAGCCCCCCGGGACTAGCGGGAGGGCCAAGGTACAATGAGCAGTTCTTC	CASSPPGLAGGPRYNEQFF
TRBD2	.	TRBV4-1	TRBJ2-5	TGCGCCAGCAGTATAGCGGGGAGATCAGAGACCCAGTACTTC	CASSIAGRSETQYF
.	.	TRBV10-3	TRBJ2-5	TGTGCCACAAAAGGCGGCCAGCAAGAGACCCAGTACTTC	CATKGGQQETQYF
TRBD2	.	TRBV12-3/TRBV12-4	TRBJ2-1	TGTGCCAGCAGTTTAGGGCCGGGGGGAGGCTACGATGAGCAGTTCTTC	CASSLGPGGGYDEQFF
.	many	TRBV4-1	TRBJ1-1	TGCGCCAGCAGCCAAGGAGCATCTGAAGCTTTCTTT	CASSQGASEAFF
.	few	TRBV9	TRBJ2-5	TGTGCCAGCAGCGTAAACGGGAAGGAGACCCAGTACTTC	CASSVNGKETQYF
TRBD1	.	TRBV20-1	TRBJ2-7	TGCAGTGCTAGAGTTAGGGGGCATAACGAGCAGTACTTC	CSARVRGHNEQYF
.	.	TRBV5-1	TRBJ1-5	TGCGCCAGCAGCTCCGGGGCTGGCAATCAGCCCCAGCATTTT	CASSSGAGNQPQHF
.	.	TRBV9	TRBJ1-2	TGTGCCAGCAGCGTAGGGGACCGCCTTAACTATGGCTACACCTTC	CASSVGDRLNYGYTF
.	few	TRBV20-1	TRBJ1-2	TGCAGTGCTAGGGGGGGAGTTAACTATGGCTACACCTTC	CSARGGVNYGYTF
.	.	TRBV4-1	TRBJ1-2	TGCGCCAGCAGCCAAGCCTCGGTTGGCTATGGCTACACCTTC	CASSQASVGYGYTF